The clone carrying this TCR beta chain was detected only a few times. The antigen remains undetermined. The gene names given are mouse names. The CDR3 end is not reached by the read, which stops 4 residues before it; the germline J gene fills it in. The sample originates from a study of CD8+ T cells in alopecia areata. Investigators isolated RNA and reverse transcribed it into cDNA to act as the sequencing template. This table comes from immunoSEQ multiplex PCR, and its TCRdb copy is limited to in-frame clones, with some not included. In total the sample includes about 6,000 clones, none of them seen once. CD4, CD8alpha, NKG2D, NKG2ACE and other markers were used to sort pooled cutaneous lymph node cells. Overall study findings and caveats: Lesional scalp exceeded normal scalp in clonality, especially in alopecia totalis/universalis.

This CDR3 region has 12 residues. From germline, CDR1 is GKSSPN and CDR2 SITVG. This chain uses TRBV31 with TRBJ2-7, with 8 bases lining up with TRBD1. This clonotype was sampled from a C3H/HeJ mouse with alopecia areata. Mice of this strain are of MHC haplotype H2-k. Sequenced input: CD8+ T cells sorted from a lymph node. CDR3 bases read: TGTGCCTGGGGACAGGGTGGGGAT. Translating it yields CAWGQGGD. The whole CDR3 protein reads CAWGQGGDEQYF.